The sequence of this T cell receptor beta chain was determined in a study of T cell responses to AZD1222 COVID-19 vaccine (dated by TCRdb to the early 2020s). Regarding the complete study: AZD1222 recipients whose second dose came at about 4 weeks and those whose second dose came at about 12 weeks were combined into one group, since spike-specific TCR depth and breadth did not differ between the two schedules. TCR sequencing covered 230 to 250 trial participants: 207 given two doses of AZD1222 and some 25 given two doses of MenACWY control vaccine. Trial participants were enrolled by age into 18-55, 56-69 and 70-plus year subgroups, with around 150, 28 and 57 TCR-sequenced participants respectively.

Results the study describes overall, beyond this receptor: The whole spike protein was spanned by vaccine-associated CD4 TCRs, and dominant responses were seen in regions 160-218 and 743-854. A significant rise in spike-specific TCR breadth and depth was observed after two AZD1222 doses relative to day 0 and relative to MenACWY recipients. No day 14 peak-response samples were available, so repertoires were characterized only after the peak T cell response. Reportedly, almost half of the unique spike-specific TCRs recognized epitopes lying outside the regions that are mutated in the B.1.351 and B.1.1.7 variants. Participants were mostly white British, with more females than males. The authors suggested clonal diversity may have been underestimated. The 56-69-year group was small, and its depth increase did not reach significance, likely because of low power. Conclusions about previously exposed vaccinees are limited because only six or seven AZD1222 recipients were SARS-CoV-2 seropositive at baseline.

CDR1 and CDR2, per the germline V gene, are KGHSH and LQKENI. The junction carries 5 bases between V and J, which are trimmed by 4 bases and 0 bases respectively. Counted from cysteine to phenylalanine, this CDR3 has 13 amino acids. The CDR3 DNA has 39 bases and is translated from base 1. A remark on this clone: Its recognized antigen is unknown. No base quality information exists; no much larger clone differs at one position.

The CDR3 regions of human TCRbeta chains were analyzed by immunosequencing. As for how the authors treated the data: TCRs in the repertoires were compared against a reference library of SARS-CoV-2-specific TCRs that had been generated with the MIRA antigen-specificity platform. Breadth was defined as the fraction of unique TCRs that were SARS-CoV-2-associated, and depth was defined as the fraction of total T cells that were SARS-CoV-2-associated. Using the MIRA data, each spike-specific TCR was assigned both to the spike region to which the TCR was reactive and to a CD4 or CD8 class. Log10-transformed breadth and depth values were compared by one-way ANOVA with Sidak's multiple comparisons tests. The source is immuneACCESS, and TCRdb retained only in-frame sequences with V and J called. Part of the clones is not carried over; for the studies checked, unresolved V genes explain less than half of this, and the remainder is unexplained. The V and J calls and clone size are taken from that table; D and trimming were inferred from the DNA. For this sample there are 140,000 or so clones; just over 90% appear just once. Around 1.9% of the sample is taken by the ten largest.

The sample's time point label is to be understood as: baseline before first vaccination. Samples from vaccinated people were obtained from the UK trials COV001 and COV002, which included a single-blind randomized controlled phase 2/3 trial of AZD1222 (ChAdOx1 nCoV-19) in healthy adults. Trial participant PBMC samples were collected at day 0 and day 28 after the second dose for TCRbeta chain sequencing. The TCR originated in an adult in good health. The sequencing used peripheral blood, collected on day 0 of AZD1222 vaccination. This chain joins TRBV18 to TRBJ2-3; too little of a D gene remains to name it. CDR3 sequence: CASSQGSTDTQYF. The sequenced DNA is TGTGCCAGCTCACAGGGTAGCACAGATACGCAGTATTTT.